The 9 T cell receptor beta chains reported below all come from one sample, sequenced in a study of PD-L1 blockade in urothelial cancer. Measured with immunoSEQ multiplex PCR; TCRdb has only the in-frame clones, and not every one. The repertoire holds 60,000 to 70,000 clones, about 81% seen once, with 1.6% in the top ten. Described time point: pretreatment peripheral blood. The sample consisted of PBMCs, taken around atezolizumab (anti-PD-L1) treatment. These receptors came from a man in his 70s with urothelial cancer.

The gene calls are TRBV5-5 and TRBJ2-3, with 10 bases identical to TRBD2. The CDR3 is made up of 16 amino acids. Germline-derived CDR1 and CDR2 are SGHKS and YYEKEE (reference sequence). Trimming at V came to 2 bases and at J to 1 base, leaving 4 bases not matched to a gene. The CDR3 DNA is TGTGCCAGCAGCTTTCATGGGACTAGCGGCACAGATACGCAGTATTTT. Its protein product is CASSFHGTSGTDTQYF.

The chain couples TRBV15 to TRBJ1-1; D uncertain. The CDR3 runs 14 residues. V was cut by 0 bases and J by 2 bases, with 7 bases left in between. CDR1 is LNHNV, CDR2 YYDKDF, per germline (reference sequence). The CDR3: CATSREQENTEAFF. CDR3 DNA sequence: TGTGCCACCAGCAGAGAGCAGGAAAACACTGAAGCTTTCTTT. Full variable domain (missing parts from reference TRBV15 and TRBJ1-1): DAMVIQNPRYQVTQFGKPVTLSCSQTLNHNVMYWYQQKSSQAPKLLFHYYDKDFNNEADTPDNFQSRRPNTSFCFLDIRSPGLGDTAMYLCATSREQENTEAFFGQGTRLTVV.

The chain carries TRBV10-3 and TRBJ2-1, with a tentative D call TRBD1 (6 bases). Germline assignment: CDR1 ENHRY and CDR2 SYGVKD. Trimming shortened V by 0 bases and J by 7 bases, and 13 bases separated the two germline ends. CDR3 length equals 15 residues. The DNA for the CDR3 is TGTGCCATCAGTGAGTCGCCAGTTAGGGGGAATGAGCAGTTCTTC. This encodes CAISESPVRGNEQFF.

The V gene is TRBV30, the J gene TRBJ1-4; D is unclear. Germline V lookup: CDR1 GTSNPN, CDR2 SVGIG (reference sequence). Between the trimmed V and J ends, which lost 3 bases and 3 bases, there was a span of 11 bases. There are 14 residues in the CDR3. The CDR3 coding sequence is TGTGCCTGGAGCCCCCATGGGCCTAATGAAAAACTGTTTTTT. This encodes CAWSPHGPNEKLFF.

The chain combines TRBV2 with TRBJ2-5, with D uncertain. Trimming took 4 bases from V and 7 from J, leaving 13 bases between them. CDR3 length: 13 amino acids. The V gene's germline CDR1 is SNHLY and CDR2 FYNNEI. The CDR3 spells CASSVLGSGTQYF. For the CDR3, the DNA is TGTGCCAGCAGTGTGCTCGGTTCGGGGACCCAGTACTTC.

This chain uses TRBV27 with TRBJ2-5, with 8 bases fitting TRBD1. Germline trimming cut 5 bases from V and 2 bases from J; bases unmatched to any gene: 16. CDR3 length: 18 residues. Germline CDR1 is MNHEY and CDR2 is SMNVEV (reference sequence). The CDR3 nucleotides are TGTGCCAGCAGTCCTCACAGGGGGTCTGGTAGCGCACAAGAGACCCAGTACTTC. Translating it yields CASSPHRGSGSAQETQYF.

The chain links TRBV27 to TRBJ2-3, with D possibly matching TRBD1 (6 bases). Trimming left V 5 bases short and J 2 bases short, with 11 bases between. The CDR3 sequence is 14 residues long. Germline V gene data show CDR1 as MNHEY and CDR2 as SMNVEV (reference sequence). The DNA of the CDR3 is TGTGCCAGCAGTCCGGACAGAATCACAGATACGCAGTATTTT. This encodes CASSPDRITDTQYF.

The chain uses TRBV27 and TRBJ2-1; TRBD2 agrees at 7 bases. The trim removed 2 bases at V and 3 bases at J, leaving 7 bases unmatched. This CDR3 is 16 amino acids long. CDR1 and CDR2 (germline): MNHEY, SMNVEV (reference sequence). The CDR3 protein is CASSLGVGGDYNEQFF. In DNA form, the CDR3 reads TGTGCCAGCAGTTTAGGGGTGGGAGGGGACTACAATGAGCAGTTCTTC.

This chain joins TRBV6-5 and TRBJ2-5, with a possible D match to TRBD2 (5 bases). Looked up from germline, CDR1 is MNHEY and CDR2 is SVGAGI. The CDR3 is 16 residues long. V was shortened by 4 bases and J by 3 bases, with 18 bases between the two germline ends. CDR3 amino acids: CASSSLGAESKETQYF. The CDR3, as DNA: TGTGCCAGCAGTTCCCTCGGAGCGGAGTCAAAAGAGACCCAGTACTTC.